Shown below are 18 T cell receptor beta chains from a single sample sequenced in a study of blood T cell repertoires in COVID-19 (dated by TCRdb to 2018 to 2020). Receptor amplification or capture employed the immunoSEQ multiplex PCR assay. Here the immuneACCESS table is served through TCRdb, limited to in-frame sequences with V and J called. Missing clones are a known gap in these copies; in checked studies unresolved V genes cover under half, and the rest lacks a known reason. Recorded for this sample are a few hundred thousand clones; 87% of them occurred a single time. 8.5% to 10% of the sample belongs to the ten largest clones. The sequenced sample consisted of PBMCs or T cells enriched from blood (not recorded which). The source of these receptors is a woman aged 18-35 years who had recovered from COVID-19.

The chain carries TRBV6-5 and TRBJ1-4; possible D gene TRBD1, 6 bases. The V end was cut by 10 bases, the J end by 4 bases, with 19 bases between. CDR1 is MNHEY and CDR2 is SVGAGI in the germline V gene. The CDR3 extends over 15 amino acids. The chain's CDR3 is CATKWNRVGNEKLFF. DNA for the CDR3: TGTGCCACCAAATGGAACAGGGTGGGTAATGAAAAACTGTTTTTT.

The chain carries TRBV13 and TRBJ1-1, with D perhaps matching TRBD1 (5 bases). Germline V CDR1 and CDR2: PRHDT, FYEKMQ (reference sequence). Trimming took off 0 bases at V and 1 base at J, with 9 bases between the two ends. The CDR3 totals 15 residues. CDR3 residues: CASSLGRQPNTEAFF. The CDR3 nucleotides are TGTGCCAGCAGCTTAGGTAGACAGCCGAACACTGAAGCTTTCTTT.

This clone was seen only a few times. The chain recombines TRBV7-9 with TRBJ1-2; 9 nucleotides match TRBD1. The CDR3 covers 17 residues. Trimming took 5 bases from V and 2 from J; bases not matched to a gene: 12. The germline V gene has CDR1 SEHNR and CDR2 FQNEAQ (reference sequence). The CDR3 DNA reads TGTGCCAGCAGCACCGAGGACAGGGGAGGTGGAAACTATGGCTACACCTTC. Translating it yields CASSTEDRGGGNYGYTF.

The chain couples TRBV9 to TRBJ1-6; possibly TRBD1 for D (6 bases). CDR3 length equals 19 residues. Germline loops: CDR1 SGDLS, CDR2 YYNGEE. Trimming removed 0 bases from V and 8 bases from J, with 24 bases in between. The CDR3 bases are TGTGCCAGCAGCGTAGTCCCGCTGGGCGTGGGGGGGCGGGATTCACCCCTCCACTTT. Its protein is CASSVVPLGVGGRDSPLHF.

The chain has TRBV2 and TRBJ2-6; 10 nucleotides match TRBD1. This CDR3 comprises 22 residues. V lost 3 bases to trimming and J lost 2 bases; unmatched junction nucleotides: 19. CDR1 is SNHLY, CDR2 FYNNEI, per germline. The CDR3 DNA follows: TGTGCCAGCAGTGACCCGCGGCAGGGACAGGGGACTGTTAGGGCTGGGGCCAACGTCCTGACTTTC. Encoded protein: CASSDPRQGQGTVRAGANVLTF.

The CDR3 is CASSPGQALSGANVLTF. CDR3 nucleotides: TGTGCCAGCAGCCCCGGACAGGCCCTCTCTGGGGCCAACGTCCTGACTTTC. The chain combines TRBV28 with TRBJ2-6; 7 bases are a match to TRBD1. CDR3 length: 17 amino acids. The germline V gene has CDR1 MDHEN and CDR2 SYDVKM. V shed 6 bases, J shed 0 bases, and the junction held 8 bases outside the gene matches. The whole variable domain, remainder taken from reference TRBV28 and TRBJ2-6, is DVKVTQSSRYLVKRTGEKVFLECVQDMDHENMFWYRQDPGLGLRLIYFSYDVKMKEKGDIPEGYSVSREKKERFSLILESASTNQTSMYLCASSPGQALSGANVLTFGAGSRLTVL.

As DNA, the CDR3 is TGCGCCAGCAGCGGTCAGGCAGATACGCAGTATTTT. This sequence encodes CASSGQADTQYF. This chain links TRBV4-3 with TRBJ2-3; D is unclear. Germline V gene lookup returns CDR1 LGHNA and CDR2 YSLEER. V was cut by 5 bases and J by 4 bases, with 7 bases left in between. The CDR3 length is 12 residues.

The CDR3 sequence is CASSRDRGEGYGYTF. CDR3 nucleotides: TGTGCCAGCAGTCGGGACAGGGGAGAGGGCTATGGCTACACCTTC. The chain is built from TRBV27 and TRBJ1-2, with 10 bases aligning to TRBD1. The V segment lost 5 bases and the J segment 4 bases; nucleotides outside the gene matches: 7. This CDR3 has 15 amino acids. CDR1 MNHEY and CDR2 SMNVEV come from the germline V gene (reference sequence).

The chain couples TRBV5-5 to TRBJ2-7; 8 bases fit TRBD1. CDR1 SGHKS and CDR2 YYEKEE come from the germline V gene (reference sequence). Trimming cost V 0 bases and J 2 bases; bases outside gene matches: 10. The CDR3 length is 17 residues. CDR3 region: CASSLAVRQGPTYEQYF. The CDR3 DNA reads TGTGCCAGCAGCTTGGCAGTGCGACAGGGGCCCACCTACGAGCAGTACTTC.

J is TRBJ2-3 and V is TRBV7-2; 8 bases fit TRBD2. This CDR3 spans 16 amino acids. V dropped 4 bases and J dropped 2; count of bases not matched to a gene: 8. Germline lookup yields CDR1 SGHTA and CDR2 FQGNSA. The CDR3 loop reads CASSSGGADPTDTQYF. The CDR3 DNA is TGTGCCAGCAGCTCCGGGGGGGCGGACCCCACAGATACGCAGTATTTT.

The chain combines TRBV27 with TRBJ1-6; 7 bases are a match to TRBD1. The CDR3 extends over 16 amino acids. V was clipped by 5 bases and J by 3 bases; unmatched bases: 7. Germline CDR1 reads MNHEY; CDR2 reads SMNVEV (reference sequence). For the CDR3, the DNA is TGTGCCAGCAGTGACACACGACAGGGCTATAATTCACCCCTCCACTTT. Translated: CASSDTRQGYNSPLHF.

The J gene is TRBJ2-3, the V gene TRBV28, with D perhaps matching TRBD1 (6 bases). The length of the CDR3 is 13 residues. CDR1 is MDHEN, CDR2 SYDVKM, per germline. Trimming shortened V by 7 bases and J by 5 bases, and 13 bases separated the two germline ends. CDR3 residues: CASNNRVKDTQYF. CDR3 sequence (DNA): TGTGCCAGCAATAACAGGGTAAAAGATACGCAGTATTTT.

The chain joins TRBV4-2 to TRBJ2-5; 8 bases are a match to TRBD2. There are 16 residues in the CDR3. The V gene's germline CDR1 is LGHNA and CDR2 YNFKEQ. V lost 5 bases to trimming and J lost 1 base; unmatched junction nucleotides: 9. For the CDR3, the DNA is TGTGCCAGCAGCAGATTTAGCGGGAACATCCAAGAGACCCAGTACTTC. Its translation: CASSRFSGNIQETQYF.

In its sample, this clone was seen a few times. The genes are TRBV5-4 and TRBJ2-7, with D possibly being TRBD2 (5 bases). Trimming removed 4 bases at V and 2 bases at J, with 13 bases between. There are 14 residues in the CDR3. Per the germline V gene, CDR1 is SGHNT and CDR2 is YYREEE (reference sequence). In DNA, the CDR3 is TGTGCCAGCAGCGCAAAACTAGACCCCTACGAGCAGTACTTC. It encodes CASSAKLDPYEQYF.

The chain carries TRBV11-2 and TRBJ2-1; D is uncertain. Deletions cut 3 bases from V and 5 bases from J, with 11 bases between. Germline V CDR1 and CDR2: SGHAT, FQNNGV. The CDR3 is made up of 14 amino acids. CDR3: CASSLLVRDNEQFF. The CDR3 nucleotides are TGTGCCAGCAGCTTGTTAGTCCGGGACAATGAGCAGTTCTTC.

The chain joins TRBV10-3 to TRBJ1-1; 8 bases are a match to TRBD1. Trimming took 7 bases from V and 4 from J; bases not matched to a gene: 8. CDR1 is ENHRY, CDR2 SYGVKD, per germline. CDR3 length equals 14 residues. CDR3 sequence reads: CAINRGQGGTEAFF. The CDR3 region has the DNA TGTGCCATCAACCGAGGACAGGGCGGCACTGAAGCTTTCTTT.

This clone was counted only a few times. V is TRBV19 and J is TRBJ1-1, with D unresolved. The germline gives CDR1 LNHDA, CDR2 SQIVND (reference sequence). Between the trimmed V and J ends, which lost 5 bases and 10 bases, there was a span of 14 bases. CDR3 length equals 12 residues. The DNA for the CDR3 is TGTGCCAGTAGTTTACTCGGGGATCGAGCTTTCTTT. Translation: CASSLLGDRAFF.

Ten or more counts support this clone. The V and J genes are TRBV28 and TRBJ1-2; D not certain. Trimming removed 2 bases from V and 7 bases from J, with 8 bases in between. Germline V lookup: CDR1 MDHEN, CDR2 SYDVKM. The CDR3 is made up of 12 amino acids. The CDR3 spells CASSLGHPGYTF. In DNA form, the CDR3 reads TGTGCCAGCAGTTTAGGGCACCCTGGCTACACCTTC.